Shown below are 24 T cell receptor beta chains from a single sample sequenced in a study of CD8 T cells in Susac syndrome. A quantity of about 0.5 to 1 ug RNA underwent reverse transcription using random hexamers. From the immunoSEQ multiplex PCR reads, TCRdb called clonotypes with MiXCR, one entry per CDR3 protein. The sample has around 190,000 distinct CDR3 sequences; 95% are singletons. Specimen: CD4+ T cells from PBMCs. The source is a human donor in good health.

The chain is built from TRBV20-1 and TRBJ1-1; TRBD1 is a possible D gene (5 bases). From germline, CDR1 is DFQATT and CDR2 SNEGSKA (reference sequence). V dropped 6 bases and J dropped 0 bases, with 14 bases sitting between them. The length of the CDR3 is 14 residues. CDR3 DNA: TGCAGTGCCGGGGCGTGGGTGCTGAACACTGAAGCTTTCTTT. The encoded protein is CSAGAWVLNTEAFF.

The rearrangement uses TRBV5-6 and TRBJ1-5; D perhaps matches TRBD1 (6 bases). The CDR3 has 14 amino acids. V lost 4 bases and J 6 bases, leaving 14 bases between the germline ends. Germline V gives CDR1 SGHDT, CDR2 YYEEEE. CDR3 residues: CASSGPGEAQPQHF. The DNA of the CDR3 is TGTGCCAGCAGCGGCCCAGGGGAGGCTCAGCCCCAGCATTTT.

The genes are TRBV9 and TRBJ2-5; D gene uncertain. Looked up from germline, CDR1 is SGDLS and CDR2 is YYNGEE. Trimming took 4 bases from V and 2 from J, leaving 18 bases between them. The CDR3 is 16 residues long. The CDR3 DNA follows: TGTGCCAGCAGCCAGGAACTACCTAGTACTCAAGAGACCCAGTACTTC. This codes for CASSQELPSTQETQYF.

The V gene is TRBV3-1, the J gene TRBJ1-2, with 7 bases lining up with TRBD1. This CDR3 region has 16 residues. The trim removed 4 bases at V and 5 bases at J, leaving 13 bases unmatched. CDR1 and CDR2 from the germline V gene are LGHDT and YNNKEL (reference sequence). In DNA, the CDR3 is TGTGCCAGCAGCCCGACAGGGACACCTCAGTGGTATGGCTACACCTTC. It is translated as CASSPTGTPQWYGYTF.

The rearrangement uses TRBV12-3 or TRBV12-4 and TRBJ2-1; 14 nucleotides align to TRBD2. The CDR3 totals 15 residues. Trimming took 6 bases from V and 10 from J; bases not matched to a gene: 8. The CDR3 DNA sequence: TGTGCCAGCAGCAGGGGACTAGCGGGAGCCAACGAGCAGTTCTTC. It translates to CASSRGLAGANEQFF.

The chain joins TRBV27 to TRBJ2-3, with D possibly matching TRBD2 (5 bases). Germline CDR1 MNHEY, CDR2 SMNVEV (reference sequence). Trimming pared 4 bases from V and 0 bases from J, leaving 11 bases between. This CDR3 spans 15 amino acids. The CDR3 spells CASSSRGPSTDTQYF. As DNA, the CDR3 is TGTGCCAGCAGTTCTCGCGGGCCAAGCACAGATACGCAGTATTTT.

This clonotype was seen once. CDR3 loop: CASSGGGHKDTQYF. CDR3 nucleotide sequence: TGTGCCAGCAGTGGCGGGGGGCATAAAGATACGCAGTATTTT. The rearrangement uses TRBV7-9 and TRBJ2-3, with 8 bases lining up with TRBD2. The CDR3 covers 14 residues. The V gene's germline CDR1 is SEHNR and CDR2 FQNEAQ (reference sequence). V trimming: 6 bases; J trimming: 5 bases; junction bases outside the gene matches: 7.

The genes are TRBV9 and TRBJ1-2; perhaps TRBD1 as D (5 bases). Germline assignment: CDR1 SGDLS and CDR2 YYNGEE. V lost 0 bases to trimming and J lost 2 bases, with 11 bases between them. This CDR3 spans 15 amino acids. Here the CDR3 reads CASSVAPDRNYGYTF. The CDR3 region has the DNA TGTGCCAGCAGCGTAGCCCCCGACAGAAACTATGGCTACACCTTC.

The gene calls are TRBV4-2 and TRBJ1-5; D gene unclear. The CDR3 runs 14 residues. Trimming removed 4 bases from V and 1 base from J, with 8 bases in between. Germline values: CDR1 LGHNA, CDR2 YNFKEQ. DNA for the CDR3: TGTGCCAGCAGCCGGGGTCAAAGCAATCAGCCCCAGCATTTT. Translated: CASSRGQSNQPQHF.

The V call is TRBV20-1, the J call TRBJ1-2; D unclear. Trimming pared 6 bases from V and 12 bases from J, leaving 14 bases between. Germline assignment: CDR1 DFQATT and CDR2 SNEGSKA (reference sequence). The CDR3 is 10 residues long. The CDR3 loop reads CSASFEGNTF. The CDR3 nucleotides are TGCAGTGCCTCATTCGAGGGTAACACCTTC.

The J gene is TRBJ2-5, the V gene TRBV15, with 9 positions matching TRBD1. Germline V gives CDR1 LNHNV, CDR2 YYDKDF (reference sequence). This CDR3 comprises 13 residues. Trimming at V came to 7 bases and at J to 1 base, leaving 1 base not matched to a gene. In DNA, the CDR3 is TGTGCCACCACGGGACAGGGCCAAGAGACCCAGTACTTC. It specifies CATTGQGQETQYF.

The CDR3 protein is CSARAGAGNEKLFF. CDR3 sequence (DNA): TGCAGTGCTAGAGCAGGGGCGGGTAATGAAAAACTGTTTTTT. The chain is built from TRBV20-1 and TRBJ1-4; TRBD1 is a possible D gene (6 bases). Germline V lookup: CDR1 DFQATT, CDR2 SNEGSKA (reference sequence). V lost 1 base, J lost 4 bases, and 10 bases lay in between. The CDR3 totals 14 residues.

The rearrangement joins TRBV29-1 to TRBJ2-7; D remains ambiguous. CDR3 length equals 13 residues. Germline lookup yields CDR1 SQVTM and CDR2 ANQGSEA. Trimming took 5 bases from V and 0 from J, leaving 11 bases between them. This chain's CDR3 is CSVSGLSSYEQYF. The DNA for the CDR3 is TGCAGCGTTTCGGGTCTCAGCTCCTACGAGCAGTACTTC.

The chain carries TRBV12-3 or TRBV12-4 and TRBJ2-5; D is undetermined. The length of the CDR3 is 13 residues. V lost 3 bases and J 2 bases, leaving 7 bases between the germline ends. DNA of the CDR3: TGTGCCAGCAGTTTTCCCCTACAAGAGACCCAGTACTTC. Translating it yields CASSFPLQETQYF.

The rearrangement joins TRBV16 to TRBJ2-5; D not resolved. The CDR3 sequence is 13 residues long. The V and J ends lost 3 bases and 5 bases respectively, with 10 bases between them. Germline CDR1 reads KGHSY; CDR2 reads FQNENV. This CDR3 reads CASSQYAKETQYF. The CDR3 DNA is TGTGCCAGCAGCCAGTATGCGAAGGAGACCCAGTACTTC.

The V call is TRBV3-1, the J call TRBJ1-1; D call uncertain. The V gene lost 0 bases and the J gene lost 10 bases, with 12 bases spanning the gap. CDR1 LGHDT and CDR2 YNNKEL come from the germline V gene (reference sequence). CDR3 size: 13 residues. The CDR3 here is CASSQDPPDGAFF. The CDR3 nucleotides are TGTGCCAGCAGCCAAGATCCCCCCGACGGAGCTTTCTTT.

The chain couples TRBV3-1 to TRBJ2-7; TRBD2 matches 8 bases. V was clipped by 4 bases and J by 3 bases; unmatched bases: 5. The CDR3 is 14 residues long. Germline values: CDR1 LGHDT, CDR2 YNNKEL (reference sequence). The CDR3: CASSPGLGVYEQYV. The CDR3 nucleotides are TGTGCCAGCAGCCCGGGACTAGGAGTCTACGAGCAGTACGTC.

This chain joins TRBV10-3 and TRBJ1-1, with D tentatively TRBD1 (6 bases). Trimming took 6 bases from V and 1 from J, leaving 15 bases between them. Looked up from germline, CDR1 is ENHRY and CDR2 is SYGVKD. The CDR3 contains 15 residues. The CDR3 is CAISRREGENTEAFF. DNA of the CDR3: TGTGCCATCAGCAGAAGAGAGGGGGAGAACACTGAAGCTTTCTTT.

The chain uses TRBV6-1 and TRBJ1-1; TRBD1 matches at 8 bases. Germline assignment: CDR1 MNHNS and CDR2 SASEGT. This CDR3 is built from 14 residues. V lost 6 bases, J lost 4 bases, and 7 bases stayed unmatched. The CDR3 region has the DNA TGTGCCAGCAGCGGACAGGGTTCGAGCACTGAAGCTTTCTTT. As protein: CASSGQGSSTEAFF.

The genes are TRBV4-3 and TRBJ1-1; 7 bases are a match to TRBD1. Per germline, CDR1 LGHNA and CDR2 YSLEER. V lost 4 bases to trimming and J lost 6 bases; unmatched junction nucleotides: 17. The CDR3 is 17 residues long. The chain's CDR3 is CASSLKGGTVTISEAFF. CDR3 DNA: TGCGCCAGCAGCCTAAAGGGAGGGACAGTAACCATCTCTGAAGCTTTCTTT.

The V and J genes are TRBV29-1 and TRBJ2-1; D possibly corresponds to TRBD1 (5 bases). Trimming took 7 bases from V and 5 from J, leaving 12 bases between them. The germline CDR1 and CDR2 sequences are SQVTM and ANQGSEA. CDR3 length equals 12 residues. CDR3 amino acids: CSEGARDNEQFF. Written as DNA, the CDR3 is TGCAGCGAAGGGGCCCGGGACAATGAGCAGTTCTTC.

The chain joins TRBV30 to TRBJ1-2; possibly TRBD1 for D (6 bases). The germline V gene encodes CDR1 GTSNPN and CDR2 SVGIG (reference sequence). V was trimmed by 5 bases and J by 1 base, leaving 20 bases between them. The CDR3 contains 16 residues. The CDR3 sequence: CAWGKGDVGLNYGYTF. DNA for the CDR3: TGTGCCTGGGGAAAGGGGGATGTCGGGCTTAACTATGGCTACACCTTC.

The V call is TRBV9, the J call TRBJ2-5; D remains ambiguous. The CDR3 has 13 amino acids. The V and J ends lost 2 bases and 5 bases respectively, with 10 bases between them. Per germline, CDR1 SGDLS and CDR2 YYNGEE. The CDR3 sequence is CASSVSNTETQYF. The CDR3 bases are TGTGCCAGCAGCGTGAGCAATACGGAGACCCAGTACTTC.

CDR3 loop: CASSSLSGGINEQFF. In DNA form, the CDR3 reads TGTGCCAGCAGCTCCCTGAGCGGGGGCATCAATGAGCAGTTCTTC. This chain links TRBV7-7 with TRBJ2-1, with TRBD2 matching over 8 bases. The CDR3 spans 15 residues. The trim removed 4 bases at V and 6 bases at J, leaving 8 bases unmatched. Germline V gene lookup returns CDR1 SSHAT and CDR2 FNYEAQ (reference sequence).